This TCR beta chain was recorded in a study of OX40 agonist ivuxolimab in advanced cancers. Study details: Recorded diagnoses for dose-escalation patients were hepatocellular carcinoma, melanoma, renal cell or head and neck cancer. Study-wide points: Still undetermined is the antigen specificity of the expanded peripheral T cells. There was clonal expansion of CD4+ and CD8+ blood T cells by week 6 at 0.1 to 3.0 mg/kg.

Trimming took off 5 bases at V and 7 bases at J, with 13 bases between the two ends. Germline CDR1 reads MNHEY; CDR2 reads SMNVEV (reference sequence). The CDR3 runs 13 residues. Samples were taken at baseline and on day 1 of cycles 4 and 7. Sequencing used immunoSEQ multiplex PCR; TCRdb keeps in-frame clones, though not all of them. This sample yields some 95,000 clones, of which around 90% are seen a single time; 0.5% belongs to the top ten. Remarks on this clone: What it binds is unknown.

The material sequenced was CD4+ or CD8+ T cells sorted from blood, taken in a trial of the OX40 agonist ivuxolimab. This TCR was sampled from an adult with an advanced solid tumor such as melanoma, head and neck, liver or kidney cancer. The chain uses TRBV27 and TRBJ2-3; the D gene is possibly TRBD1 (5 bases). Here the CDR3 DNA reads TGTGCCAGCAGTACACGACAGAGAAATACGCAGTATTTT. Amino acids: CASSTRQRNTQYF.